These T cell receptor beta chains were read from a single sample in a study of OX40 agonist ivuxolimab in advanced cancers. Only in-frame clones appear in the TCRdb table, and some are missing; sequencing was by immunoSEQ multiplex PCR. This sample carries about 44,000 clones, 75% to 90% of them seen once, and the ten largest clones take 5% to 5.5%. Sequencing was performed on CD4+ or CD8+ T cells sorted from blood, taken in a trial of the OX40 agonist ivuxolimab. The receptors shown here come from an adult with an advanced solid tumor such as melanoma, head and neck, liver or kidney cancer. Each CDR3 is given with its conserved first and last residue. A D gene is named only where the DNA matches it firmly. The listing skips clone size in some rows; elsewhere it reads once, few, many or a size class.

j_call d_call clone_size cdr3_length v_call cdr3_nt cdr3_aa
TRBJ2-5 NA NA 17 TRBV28 TGTGCCAGCAGTCCCACCCGGGGAAGGGGGAACCAAGAGACCCAGTACTTC CASSPTRGRGNQETQYF
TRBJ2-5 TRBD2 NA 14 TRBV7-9 TGTGCCAGCAGCTTGACGGGGGGTAGCGAGACCCAGTACTTC CASSLTGGSETQYF
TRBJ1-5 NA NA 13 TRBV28 TGTGCCAGCAGTTTAATGGACAATCAGCCCCAGCATTTT CASSLMDNQPQHF
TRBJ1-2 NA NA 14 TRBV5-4 TGTGCCAGCAGCCTAAGGAGGGCATCCTATGGCTACACCTTC CASSLRRASYGYTF
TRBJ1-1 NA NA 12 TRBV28 TGTGCCAGCAGTTTACCCCGGACTGAAGCTTTCTTT CASSLPRTEAFF
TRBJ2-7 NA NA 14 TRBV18 TGTGCCAGCTCACCCCCACAGAACACGGACGAGCAGTACTTC CASSPPQNTDEQYF
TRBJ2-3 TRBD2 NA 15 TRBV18 TGTGCCAGCTCACCACTGGGGGGGGGCACAGATACGCAGTATTTT CASSPLGGGTDTQYF
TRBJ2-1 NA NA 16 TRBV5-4 TGTGCCAGCAGCCCCGGGGGCGCGAGCTCCTACAATGAGCAGTTCTTC CASSPGGASSYNEQFF
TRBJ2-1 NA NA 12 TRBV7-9 TGTGCCAGCAGCTGGAGCGACGATGAGCAGTTCTTC CASSWSDDEQFF
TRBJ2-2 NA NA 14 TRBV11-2 TGTGCCAGCAGCTTAGGTCAGGACTCCGGGGAGCTGTTTTTT CASSLGQDSGELFF
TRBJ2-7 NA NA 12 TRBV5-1 TGCGCCAGCAGCCCGCAGGGCTACGAGCAGTACTTC CASSPQGYEQYF
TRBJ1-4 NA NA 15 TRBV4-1 TGCGCCAGCAGCAGCGGACGGGCAACTAATGAAAAACTGTTTTTT CASSSGRATNEKLFF
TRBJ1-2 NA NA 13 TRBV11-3 TGTGCCAGCAGCTACTCGGGGGTCAAGGGCTACACCTTC CASSYSGVKGYTF
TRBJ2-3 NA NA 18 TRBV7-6 TGTGCCAGCAGCTTAGCGCCTCGGGGGGCGAAGAGCACAGATACGCAGTATTTT CASSLAPRGAKSTDTQYF
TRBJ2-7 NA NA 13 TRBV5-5 TGTGCCAGCAGCTTGGAACATCAATCCGTGGGGTACTTC CASSLEHQSVGYF
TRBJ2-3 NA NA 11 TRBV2 TGTGCCTTACAAAAGGTAGATACGCAGTATTTT CALQKVDTQYF
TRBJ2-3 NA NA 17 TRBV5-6 TGTGCCAGCAGTAGAGGGGGGCCGACGTTTATAACAGATACGCAGTATTTT CASSRGGPTFITDTQYF
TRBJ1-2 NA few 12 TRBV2 TGTGCCAGTAGAACAGACTCCTATGGCTACACCTTC CASRTDSYGYTF
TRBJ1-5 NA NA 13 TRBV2 TGCGCCAGCAGTGAAGGAATGGAGTCGGCCCAGCATTTT CASSEGMESAQHF
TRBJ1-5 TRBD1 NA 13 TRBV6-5 TGTGCCAGCAGCACGGACAGGAATCAGCCCCAGCATTTT CASSTDRNQPQHF
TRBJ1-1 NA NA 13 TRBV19 TGTGCCAGTAGCAGGGGCCGGGACACTGAAGCTTTCTTT CASSRGRDTEAFF
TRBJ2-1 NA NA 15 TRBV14 TGTGCCAGCAGCCAAGAATACAGAGCCTACAATGAGCAGTTCTTC CASSQEYRAYNEQFF
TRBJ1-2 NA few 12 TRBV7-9 TGTGCCAGTGCAGGGGAAGACTATGGCTACACCTTC CASAGEDYGYTF
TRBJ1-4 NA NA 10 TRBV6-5 TGTGCCAGCAGCGAGGAAAAACTGTTTTTT CASSEEKLFF
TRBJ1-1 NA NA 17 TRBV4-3 TGCGCCAGCAGCCCCGGGGGTGCCGGGAGGAGGAGCACTGAAGCTTTCTTT CASSPGGAGRRSTEAFF
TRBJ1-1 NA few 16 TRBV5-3 TGTGCCAGAAGCTTTATCACCCCTTCGAGGCTTGTTGAAGCTTTCTTT CARSFITPSRLVEAFF
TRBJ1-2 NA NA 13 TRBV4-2 TGTGCCAGCAGCCAAGGACAGAACTATGGCTACACCTTC CASSQGQNYGYTF
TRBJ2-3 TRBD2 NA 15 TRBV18 TGTGCCAGCTCACCACCGGGAGGTCGGGGGGTTACGCAGTATTTT CASSPPGGRGVTQYF
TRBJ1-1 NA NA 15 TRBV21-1 TGTGCCAGCTCAAGAATGGAGGGGGGTGGGACTGAAGCTTTCTTT CASSRMEGGGTEAFF
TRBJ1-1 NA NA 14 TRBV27 TGTGCCAGCAGTTTATGGGGTGGGGGCACTGAAGCTTTCTTT CASSLWGGGTEAFF
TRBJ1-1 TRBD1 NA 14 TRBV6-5 TGTGCCAGCAGCCTTATCGCCCAGGGGGCTGAAGCTTTCTTT CASSLIAQGAEAFF
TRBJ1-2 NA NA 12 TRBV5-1 TGCGCCAGCAGCTTGGATGCAGATGGCTACACCTTC CASSLDADGYTF
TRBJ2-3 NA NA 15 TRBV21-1 TGTGCCAGCCCGACTAGCGGGCCTAGCACAGATACGCAGTATTTT CASPTSGPSTDTQYF
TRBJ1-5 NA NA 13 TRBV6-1 TGTGCCAGCAGTGAAGGTGGCAATCAGCCCCAGCATTTT CASSEGGNQPQHF
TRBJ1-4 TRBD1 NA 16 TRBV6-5 TGTGCCAGCAGTTCCTCTGGACAGGGGGCACGAGGGAAACTGTTTTTT CASSSSGQGARGKLFF
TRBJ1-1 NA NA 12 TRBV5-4 TGTGCCAGCAGCTTGGGTACGGGGGGGGCTTTCTTT CASSLGTGGAFF
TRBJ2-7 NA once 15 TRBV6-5 TGTGCCAGCTCTCTAGGGGGGCGGGAATCCTACGAGCAGTACTTC CASSLGGRESYEQYF
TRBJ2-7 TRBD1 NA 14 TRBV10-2 TGCGCCAGCAGATCGGGACAGGGGGCCTACGAGCAGTACTTC CASRSGQGAYEQYF
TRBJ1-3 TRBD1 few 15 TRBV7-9 TGTGCCAGCAGCTTACAGGGGGTTACCGGAAACACCATATATTTT CASSLQGVTGNTIYF
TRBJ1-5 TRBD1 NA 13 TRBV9 TGTGCCAGCAGCGTTTCAGGGGGCTTGCCCCAGCATTTT CASSVSGGLPQHF
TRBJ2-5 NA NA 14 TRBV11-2 NA CASSTSHNPYEQYF
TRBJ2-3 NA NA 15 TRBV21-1 TGTGCCAGCAGCAAAGAGGATCTTGAACCAGATACGCAGTATTTT CASSKEDLEPDTQYF
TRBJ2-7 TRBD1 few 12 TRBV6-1 TGTGCCAGCAGACGCGACAGGGGCGAGCAGTACTTC CASRRDRGEQYF
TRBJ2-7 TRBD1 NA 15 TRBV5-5 TGTGCCAGCAGCCACCCGGGACAGGGGATCCACGAGCAGTACTTC CASSHPGQGIHEQYF
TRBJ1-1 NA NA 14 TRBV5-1 TGCGCCAGCTCCCCCCACGGCGGGAACACTGAAGCTTTCTTT CASSPHGGNTEAFF
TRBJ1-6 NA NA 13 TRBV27 TGTGCCAGCAGTTTGGGGTATAATTCACCCCTCCACTTT CASSLGYNSPLHF
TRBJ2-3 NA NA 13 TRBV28 TGTGCCAGCAGTTTTGGTTTCTCAGATACGCAGTATTTT CASSFGFSDTQYF
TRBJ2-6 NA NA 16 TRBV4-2 TGTGCCAGCAGCCAAGACATAGCTGGTGGGGCCAACGTCCTGACTTTC CASSQDIAGGANVLTF
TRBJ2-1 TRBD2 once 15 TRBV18 TGTGCCAGCTCAGGACTAGCGGGAGCGGACCATGAGCAGTTCTTC CASSGLAGADHEQFF
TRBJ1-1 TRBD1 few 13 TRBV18 TGTGCCAGCTCAGGACAGGGGAACACTGAAGCTTTCTTT CASSGQGNTEAFF
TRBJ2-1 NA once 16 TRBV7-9 TGTGCCAGCAGCCGCCCCCGGGCTACGTCCTACAATGAGCAGTTCTTC CASSRPRATSYNEQFF